The subject of this entry is one T cell receptor beta chain. Its antigen is undetermined. V was pared by 3 bases and J by 1 base, with 9 bases between. The CDR3 has 15 residues. The germline CDR1 and CDR2 sequences are MDHEN and SYDVKM. This record comes from a study of T cells in tuberculosis. Study-wide background: T cells were selected with CD1B tetramers loaded with glucose monomycolate. Samples predate treatment or fall within its first 7 days. General observations from the study: Smaller alpha distances in active tuberculosis partly reflected shorter CDR3-alpha lengths. GMM-specific TCRs were nearer to active tuberculosis alpha repertoires, suggesting expansion.

TCRdb's table, derived via immunoSEQ multiplex PCR, lists solely in-frame clones and lacks some. The sample yields about 49,000 clones, 90% to 95% seen once. Indicated time point: new active TB diagnosis, blood taken before or within 7 days of starting treatment. The sequences come from PBMCs, collected at tuberculosis diagnosis. The clonotype was recovered from an adult with tuberculosis. The J gene is TRBJ2-2, the V gene TRBV28, with D possibly being TRBD2 (5 bases). Here the CDR3 reads CASSFNGMNTGELFF. The CDR3 DNA reads TGTGCCAGCAGTTTCAACGGGATGAACACCGGGGAGCTGTTTTTT.